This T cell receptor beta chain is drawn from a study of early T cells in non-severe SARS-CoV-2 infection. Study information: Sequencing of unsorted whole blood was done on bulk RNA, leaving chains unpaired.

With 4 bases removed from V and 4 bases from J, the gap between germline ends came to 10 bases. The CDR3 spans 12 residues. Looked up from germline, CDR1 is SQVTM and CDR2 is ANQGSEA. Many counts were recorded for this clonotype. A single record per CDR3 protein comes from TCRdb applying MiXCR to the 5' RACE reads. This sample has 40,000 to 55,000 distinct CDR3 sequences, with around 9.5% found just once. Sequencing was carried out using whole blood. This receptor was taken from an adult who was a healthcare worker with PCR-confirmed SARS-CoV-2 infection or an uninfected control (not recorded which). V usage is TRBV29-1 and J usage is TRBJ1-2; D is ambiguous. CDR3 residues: CSVVPGRYGYTF. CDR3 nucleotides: TGCAGCGTTGTACCCGGCCGCTATGGCTACACCTTC.